This TCR beta chain stems from a study of blood T cell repertoires in COVID-19. Study-wide context: There were acute and convalescent COVID-19 samples, and they came from the United States, Italy and Spain. Nucleic acid was either cDNA or gDNA, and it came from T cells, B-cell-depleted T cells, or PBMCs.

This clone is judged medium-sized (0.01 to 0.1%). This CDR3 contains 13 residues. V dropped 7 bases and J dropped 11 bases, with 17 bases sitting between them. Per the original methods: Reference gene primer amplification gave estimated nucleated cell counts. Profiling relied on immunoSEQ multiplex PCR, and the TCRdb table lists in-frame clones only, not all of them. D and trimming come from the DNA, and the V and J calls and clone size come from that table. The table records tens of thousands of clones, around three quarters of them present only once. The receptor comes from a man aged 55 to 70 with active COVID-19. The sequencing sample was made of peripheral blood. The V call is TRBV12-3 or TRBV12-4, the J call TRBJ2-2; D possibly corresponds to TRBD2 (7 bases). The CDR3 DNA reads as TGTGCCAGCAAGGGGAGGGCGACAGGAGAGCTGTTTTTT. Protein product: CASKGRATGELFF.